Below, 2 T cell receptor beta chains from the same sample are listed, as sequenced in a study of shared clonotypes between healthy human individuals. The data were produced by immunoSEQ multiplex PCR, yet TCRdb's version contains in-frame clones alone and is incomplete. This table holds about 1.1 million clones, approximately 77% found once. The specimen sequenced was memory CD4+ T cells from PBMCs. Regarding subset: CD45RA-negative fraction. The receptors originated from a man younger than 35 in good health. Some clones in this sample may be carry-over from other donors' samples.

J is TRBJ2-3 and V is TRBV29-1; D gene unclear. V dropped 6 bases and J dropped 0 bases, with 13 bases sitting between them. This CDR3 has 14 amino acids. Germline V lookup: CDR1 SQVTM, CDR2 ANQGSEA. The CDR3 DNA is TGCAGCGTCGTACGGGCTTCTAGCACAGATACGCAGTATTTT. This gives the protein CSVVRASSTDTQYF.

The J gene is TRBJ2-6, the V gene TRBV7-9, with D hard to call. CDR1 and CDR2 from the germline V gene are SEHNR and FQNEAQ (reference sequence). The CDR3 has 13 residues. V gave up 6 bases and J gave up 0 bases, with 3 bases separating them. As DNA, the CDR3 is TGTGCCAGCAGTTCCTCTGGGGCCAACGTCCTGACTTTC. Amino acid sequence: CASSSSGANVLTF.